This entry is about one TCR beta chain. Antigen: not known. This record comes from a study of cytomegalovirus exposure and HLA in healthy donors. The CDR3 sequence is 15 residues long. CDR1 SGHTS and CDR2 YDEGEE come from the germline V gene. Trimming at V came to 5 bases and at J to 3 bases, leaving 2 bases not matched to a gene. General study results and limits: Many donors shared some public TCRs, even though most TCR sequences were rare. Per published reports, the classifier diagnosed cytomegalovirus status with high specificity and sensitivity. Subsequent analysis showed first-cohort TCR clusters tending to co-occur in more than 95 validation repertoires.

Some clones are missing from TCRdb's copy, which holds only in-frame ones; the method was immunoSEQ multiplex PCR. The sample has 80,000 to 100,000 clones; roughly 87% are singletons. The donors were part of the validation cohort, which consisted of about 120 subjects and was separate from the first cohort of under 850 subjects. The sample was PBMCs. The TCR sequence derives from a woman aged 25 to 39 in good health and CMV-seronegative. V gene TRBV5-8 combines with J gene TRBJ2-2; 12 bases map to TRBD2. CDR3 sequence: CASSRLAGDTGELFF. The CDR3 DNA sequence: TGTGCCAGCAGTCGACTAGCGGGGGACACCGGGGAGCTGTTTTTT.